The 17 T cell receptor beta chains below all came from one sample that was sequenced in a study of blood T cell repertoires in COVID-19. The repertoire was sequenced with immunoSEQ multiplex PCR; TCRdb's copy has only in-frame clones and lacks some. The table records approximately 77,000 clones, 70% to 90% of them present only once. Material for sequencing was peripheral blood. The receptors were gathered from a woman at least 80 years old with acute or convalescent COVID-19.

This clone showed up just once. This chain uses TRBV25-1 with TRBJ1-2; D gene ambiguous. The germline CDR1 and CDR2 sequences are MGHDK and SYGVNS. Trimming took 0 bases from V and 1 from J, leaving 3 bases between them. The CDR3 is made up of 13 amino acids. The CDR3 loop reads CASSEYSNYGYTF. In nucleotides, the CDR3 is TGTGCCAGCAGTGAATATAGTAACTATGGCTACACCTTC.

V usage is TRBV19 and J usage is TRBJ2-3; 7 bases map to TRBD1. Germline V CDR1 and CDR2: LNHDA, SQIVND (reference sequence). V shed 3 bases and J 4 bases; nucleotides not matched to a gene: 7. CDR3 length equals 15 residues. CDR3 sequence (DNA): TGTGCCAGTAGTATCTTACAGGGGCCTCCAGATACGCAGTATTTT. Translating it yields CASSILQGPPDTQYF. Based on the CDR3 plus reference TRBV19 and TRBJ2-3, the full variable domain is DGGITQSPKYLFRKEGQNVTLSCEQNLNHDAMYWYRQDPGQGLRLIYYSQIVNDFQKGDIAEGYSVSREKKESFPLTVTSAQKNPTAFYLCASSILQGPPDTQYFGPGTRLTVL.

The rearrangement joins TRBV11-1 to TRBJ2-4; D unclear. V lost 4 bases and J 6 bases, leaving 13 bases between the germline ends. The CDR3 runs 14 residues. From germline, CDR1 is SGHAT and CDR2 FQDESV (reference sequence). The CDR3 is CASSWSDGRNIQYF. CDR3 DNA sequence: TGTGCCAGCAGCTGGAGCGACGGCAGAAACATTCAGTACTTC.

This clone has a handful of counts. This rearrangement joins TRBV14 to TRBJ2-5; D is uncertain. With 1 base removed from V and 4 bases from J, the gap between germline ends came to 7 bases. This CDR3 has 13 residues. Per the germline V gene, CDR1 is SGHDN and CDR2 is FVKESK. Here the CDR3 DNA reads TGTGCCAGCAGCCAAGCGGGTCGAGAGACCCAGTACTTC. This translates into CASSQAGRETQYF. Supplemented by reference TRBV14 and TRBJ2-5, the full variable domain reads EAGVTQFPSHSVIEKGQTVTLRCDPISGHDNLYWYRRVMGKEIKFLLHFVKESKQDESGMPNNRFLAERTGGTYSTLKVQPAELEDSGVYFCASSQAGRETQYFGPGTRLLVL.

In the case of this clone: Other DNA sequences from this sample encode an identical CDR3 as well. This chain joins TRBV5-1 and TRBJ2-5, with 7 bases fitting TRBD1. Per the germline V gene, CDR1 is SGHRS and CDR2 is YFSETQ. J lost 3 bases, V lost 3 bases, and 5 bases had no gene match. This CDR3 spans 14 amino acids. The CDR3 is CASSSGGTEETQYF. For the CDR3, the DNA is TGCGCCAGCAGCTCAGGTGGGACAGAAGAGACCCAGTACTTC. The variable domain in full, completed from reference TRBV5-1 and TRBJ2-5, reads KAGVTQTPRYLIKTRGQQVTLSCSPISGHRSVSWYQQTPGQGLQFLFEYFSETQRNKGNFPGRFSGRQFSNSRSEMNVSTLELGDSALYLCASSSGGTEETQYFGPGTRLLVL.

V gene TRBV9 combines with J gene TRBJ2-5; 8 positions agree with TRBD1. Germline CDR1 is SGDLS and CDR2 is YYNGEE. J was trimmed by 4 bases and V by 0 bases; bases with no gene match: 5. The CDR3 has 15 amino acids. The CDR3 DNA reads TGTGCCAGCAGCGTAGAAGACAGGGGTTCAGAGACCCAGTACTTC. Protein sequence: CASSVEDRGSETQYF.

This clone occurred once. The V call is TRBV12-5, the J call TRBJ2-3; D is possibly TRBD1 (6 bases). The CDR3 has 13 residues. Germline CDR1 reads LGHNT; CDR2 reads FRNRAP. Trimming took 5 bases from V and 6 from J, leaving 12 bases between them. The CDR3 DNA sequence: TGTGCTAGTGGTGCCGCAGGGGCCGATACGCAGTATTTT. Translation gives CASGAAGADTQYF.

This clone appeared a single time. The V call is TRBV7-9, the J call TRBJ1-2; TRBD1 matches 7 bases. Trimming at V came to 4 bases and at J to 7 bases, leaving 12 bases not matched to a gene. This CDR3 is built from 15 residues. Germline V CDR1 and CDR2: SEHNR, FQNEAQ (reference sequence). The CDR3 sequence: CASSSLRRGQVGYTF. The CDR3 bases are TGTGCCAGCAGCTCTTTAAGGAGGGGGCAAGTTGGCTACACCTTC.

This rearrangement joins TRBV6-5 to TRBJ2-7; D is uncertain. Germline V gene data show CDR1 as MNHEY and CDR2 as SVGAGI. Trimming took 7 bases from V and 0 from J, leaving 13 bases between them. The CDR3 is made up of 14 amino acids. CDR3 sequence reads: CASTPKYDSYEQYF. The CDR3 DNA sequence: TGTGCCAGCACCCCTAAATATGACTCCTACGAGCAGTACTTC.

The chain carries TRBV11-2 and TRBJ2-1; 12 bases line up with TRBD2. Trimming cost V 3 bases and J 0 bases; bases outside gene matches: 3. The CDR3 loop spans 17 amino acids. Per germline, CDR1 SGHAT and CDR2 FQNNGV. The CDR3 here is CASSFGLAGNSYNEQFF. The CDR3 DNA is TGTGCCAGCAGCTTCGGACTAGCGGGGAACTCCTACAATGAGCAGTTCTTC.

This chain connects TRBV9 to TRBJ1-2; 7 bases fit TRBD1. Germline V CDR1 and CDR2: SGDLS, YYNGEE. This CDR3 is 13 amino acids long. The V and J ends lost 3 bases and 4 bases, in that order; junction bases with no gene match: 3. The CDR3 sequence is CASSGGQVYGYTF. The CDR3 DNA is TGTGCCAGCAGCGGCGGACAGGTCTATGGCTACACCTTC.

This clone was counted between two and nine times. The J gene is TRBJ2-7, the V gene TRBV5-1; TRBD2 might be the D (7 bases). The CDR3 consists of 13 residues. Germline CDR1 is SGHRS and CDR2 is YFSETQ. Between the trimmed V and J ends, which lost 3 bases and 3 bases, there was a span of 10 bases. For the CDR3, the DNA is TGCGCCAGCAGCTGGGAGGGGGGCTACGAGCAGTACTTC. Residues: CASSWEGGYEQYF.

The V and J genes are TRBV27 and TRBJ2-3, with D possibly TRBD1 on 6 matching bases. The germline V and J ends were trimmed by 5 bases and 1 base, with 10 bases remaining between them. Germline CDR1 reads MNHEY; CDR2 reads SMNVEV (reference sequence). The CDR3 covers 14 residues. CDR3 residues: CASSADRGTDTQYF. The DNA of the CDR3 is TGTGCCAGCAGTGCGGACAGAGGCACAGATACGCAGTATTTT.

The V call is TRBV5-1, the J call TRBJ1-2; perhaps TRBD1 as D (6 bases). The V gene lost 4 bases and the J gene lost 0 bases, with 10 bases spanning the gap. The CDR3 length is 14 residues. CDR1 and CDR2 (germline): SGHRS, YFSETQ. This CDR3 reads CASSQDRANYGYTF. Here the CDR3 DNA reads TGCGCCAGCAGCCAGGACAGAGCTAACTATGGCTACACCTTC.

The rearrangement uses TRBV19 and TRBJ1-6, with TRBD1 identical over 8 bases. The CDR3 is 13 residues long. J was trimmed by 14 bases and V by 9 bases; bases with no gene match: 12. Looked up from germline, CDR1 is LNHDA and CDR2 is SQIVND (reference sequence). CDR3 region: CASQSGQGKSLHF. The CDR3 DNA reads as TGTGCCAGCCAGTCCGGACAGGGCAAGTCCCTCCACTTT.

The chain recombines TRBV7-9 with TRBJ1-2; D may be TRBD1 (6 bases). This CDR3 is built from 12 residues. Trimming removed 5 bases from V and 4 bases from J, with 8 bases in between. Germline CDR1 and CDR2: SEHNR and FQNEAQ (reference sequence). Written as DNA, the CDR3 is TGTGCCAGCAGCGGACAGCTCTATGGCTACACCTTC. Residues: CASSGQLYGYTF.

This clone was recorded once. The genes are TRBV5-6 and TRBJ2-1; 8 bases match TRBD2. The CDR3 contains 15 residues. The junction had 3 bases not matched to a gene; V was cut back by 1 base and J by 3 bases. Germline V gene lookup returns CDR1 SGHDT and CDR2 YYEEEE. The CDR3 region has the DNA TGTGCCAGCAGCTTGATGGGACTAGGCTACAATGAGCAGTTCTTC. It yields the protein CASSLMGLGYNEQFF.